A selection of T cell receptor beta chains follows, all from one sample in a study of T cell repertoires in cytomegalovirus infection. TCRdb used MiXCR to reprocess the reads, holding one entry per CDR3 protein. The data contain tens of thousands of distinct CDR3 sequences, 24% of them singletons. No antigen is known for these receptors. The sample in question was CD8+ T cells from cultured PBMCs, obtained from culture after CMV antigen stimulation. Every receptor here comes from a human donor in good health (CMV status not recorded). Some clones in this sample may be carry-over from other donors' samples. CDR3s include the opening cysteine and the closing phenylalanine or tryptophan. Fields, in order: J gene, clone size, V gene, D gene, CDR3 protein, CDR3 DNA. D genes are given only for firm matches. Size tells how often a clone was seen (once, few, many) or the class of an expanded clone, and some rows leave it out.

>TRBJ1-1|NA|TRBV19|NA
CASSIITRATEAFF
TGTGCCAGTAGTATCATCACCAGGGCCACTGAAGCTTTCTTT
>TRBJ1-1|many|TRBV11-2|NA
CASSPGGTEAFF
TGTGCCAGCAGTCCGGGGGGCACTGAAGCTTTCTTT
>TRBJ2-7|NA|TRBV15|TRBD1
CATSTRGQYYEQYF
TGTGCCACCAGCACCCGGGGACAGTACTACGAGCAGTACTTC
>TRBJ2-5|NA|TRBV10-3|NA
CAISESQETQYF
TGTGCCATCAGTGAATCACAAGAGACCCAGTACTTC
>TRBJ2-3|few|TRBV12-3/TRBV12-4|NA
CASSNRDPRTDTQYF
TGTGCCAGCAGCAACCGGGACCCCCGCACAGATACGCAGTATTTT
>TRBJ2-2|NA|TRBV13|NA
CASSTRTENTGELFF
TGTGCCAGCAGCACCAGGACAGAAAACACCGGGGAGCTGTTTTTT
>TRBJ1-2|NA|TRBV10-3|TRBD1
CAISESNGPTGWGYTF
TGTGCCATCAGTGAGTCGAATGGTCCGACAGGGTGGGGCTACACCTTC
>TRBJ1-1|NA|TRBV28|NA
CASSFIENTEAFF
TGTGCCAGCAGTTTTATTGAGAACACTGAAGCTTTCTTT
>TRBJ1-1|NA|TRBV19|NA
CASSPTYLGTEAFF
TGTGCCAGTAGTCCAACTTATTTGGGCACTGAAGCTTTCTTT
>TRBJ1-1|NA|TRBV20-1|TRBD1
CSAPGTGLMRAFF
TGCAGTGCTCCAGGGACAGGGCTAATGAGAGCTTTCTTT
>TRBJ1-1|once|TRBV2|NA
CASSLPTEAFF
TGTGCCAGCAGCCTCCCCACTGAAGCTTTCTTT
>TRBJ1-1|few|TRBV5-4|NA
CASSANSEAFF
TGTGCCAGCAGCGCCAACTCTGAAGCTTTCTTT
>TRBJ2-1|many|TRBV12-3/TRBV12-4|NA
CASTLGTPYNEQFF
TGTGCCAGCACCCTCGGGACACCTTACAATGAGCAGTTCTTC
>TRBJ2-1|NA|TRBV14|TRBD1
CASSPTGGRKYNEQFF
TGTGCCAGCAGCCCGACAGGGGGCCGAAAATACAATGAGCAGTTCTTC
>TRBJ1-2|many|TRBV7-2|NA
CASDKRGAVYGYTF
TGTGCCAGCGACAAAAGGGGGGCAGTATATGGCTACACCTTC
>TRBJ2-3|NA|TRBV12-3/TRBV12-4|NA
CASSFSDTQYF
TGTGCCAGCAGTTTTAGTGATACGCAGTATTTT
>TRBJ2-3|few|TRBV6-6|TRBD2
CASSYGLAGGDTQYF
TGTGCCAGCAGTTACGGGCTAGCGGGGGGAGATACGCAGTATTTT
>TRBJ2-7|few|TRBV10-3|TRBD1
CAIRAPGQGERSYEQYF
TGTGCCATCAGGGCCCCCGGACAGGGGGAAAGGTCCTACGAGCAGTACTTC
>TRBJ1-2|many|TRBV10-3|NA
CAISVRAPGGYGYTF
TGTGCCATCAGTGTACGAGCCCCCGGCGGCTATGGCTACACCTTC
>TRBJ1-3|many|TRBV7-9|NA
CASGRDYSGNTIYF
TGTGCCAGCGGGAGGGATTACTCTGGAAACACCATATATTTT
>TRBJ2-3|many|TRBV6-2/TRBV6-3|NA
CASNQLFREKLYF
TGTGCCAGCAACCAACTGTTCAGGGAGAAGCTGTATTTT
>TRBJ2-7|NA|TRBV20-1|NA
CSARGVAESYEQYF
TGCAGTGCGAGGGGGGTAGCGGAGTCCTACGAGCAGTACTTC
>TRBJ2-6|few|TRBV2|NA
CASSEEAGYSGANVLTF
TGTGCCAGCAGTGAAGAGGCAGGGTACTCTGGGGCCAACGTCCTGACTTTC
>TRBJ1-2|NA|TRBV13|NA
CASSSGPTGNGYTF
TGTGCCAGCAGCTCGGGACCGACGGGTAATGGCTACACCTTC
>TRBJ1-1|few|TRBV6-6|NA
CASSPTRPRETDTEAFF
TGTGCCAGCAGTCCTACCCGTCCGCGAGAGACAGACACTGAAGCTTTCTTT
>TRBJ1-1|many|TRBV7-9|NA
CASSFVPGLMGTEAFF
TGTGCCAGCAGCTTTGTGCCAGGACTTATGGGCACTGAAGCTTTCTTT
>TRBJ1-1|many|TRBV5-1|NA
CASKLDRNTEAFF
TGCGCCAGCAAATTGGACAGGAACACTGAAGCTTTCTTT
>TRBJ1-5|NA|TRBV5-6|NA
CASSWGAGGEPQHF
TGTGCCAGCAGCTGGGGGGCGGGGGGCGAGCCCCAGCATTTT
>TRBJ1-2|many|TRBV7-2|NA
CASSSLRFGGGYTF
TGTGCCAGCAGCTCCCTGAGGTTTGGGGGTGGCTACACCTTC
>TRBJ2-2|few|TRBV6-8|TRBD2
CASMRTSGGDNTGELFF
TGTGCCAGCATGCGGACTAGCGGGGGTGATAACACCGGGGAGCTGTTTTTT
>TRBJ2-1|NA|TRBV12-3/TRBV12-4|NA
CASSLMSYNEQFF
TGTGCCAGCAGTTTAATGAGTTACAATGAGCAGTTCTTC
>TRBJ2-4|NA|TRBV7-2|NA
CASSLNDIGNIQYF
TGTGCCAGCAGCTTAAACGACATAGGAAACATTCAGTACTTC
>TRBJ1-1|many|TRBV15|NA
CATSRDQVNTEAFF
TGTGCCACCAGCAGAGATCAGGTGAACACTGAAGCTTTCTTT
>TRBJ1-5|many|TRBV10-3|TRBD1
CAISESAGQGAYSNQPQHF
TGTGCCATCAGTGAGTCTGCTGGACAGGGGGCCTATAGCAATCAGCCCCAGCATTTT
>TRBJ2-5|NA|TRBV5-1|TRBD2
CASSLGPSGGTQETQYF
TGCGCCAGCAGCTTGGGGCCTAGCGGGGGGACACAAGAGACCCAGTACTTC
>TRBJ1-5|many|TRBV7-8|NA
CASSLAQLGGNQPQHF
TGTGCCAGCAGCTTAGCGCAACTAGGCGGCAATCAGCCCCAGCATTTT
>TRBJ2-7|few|TRBV20-1|NA
CSARPGLSYEQYF
TGCAGTGCTAGACCCGGACTGTCCTACGAGCAGTACTTC
>TRBJ2-1|few|TRBV12-3/TRBV12-4|TRBD2
CASRIAGANNEQFF
TGTGCCAGCAGGATAGCGGGGGCTAACAATGAGCAGTTCTTC
>TRBJ1-5|few|TRBV18|NA
CASSRDGSNQPQHF
TGTGCCAGCTCACGGGACGGTAGCAATCAGCCCCAGCATTTT
>TRBJ2-3|many|TRBV7-2|TRBD1
CASSPRTGADTQYF
TGTGCCAGCAGCCCTCGGACAGGGGCAGATACGCAGTATTTT
>TRBJ1-1|few|TRBV11-3|NA
CASSLSKRGTEAFF
TGTGCCAGCAGCTTATCCAAGCGGGGCACTGAAGCTTTCTTT
>TRBJ1-1|few|TRBV10-2|NA
CASSGGSSSTEAFF
TGCGCCAGCAGTGGGGGGTCTTCGAGCACTGAAGCTTTCTTT
>TRBJ2-1|few|TRBV6-2/TRBV6-3|NA
CASSYSLDGSGSHEQFF
TGTGCCAGCAGTTACTCGCTCGATGGGAGCGGGTCCCATGAGCAGTTCTTC
>TRBJ2-7|few|TRBV19|NA
CASSIGDSYEQYF
TGTGCCAGTAGTATAGGGGACTCCTACGAGCAGTACTTC
>TRBJ2-1|NA|TRBV9|NA
CASSAGGWGGGQGNEQFF
TGTGCCAGCAGCGCAGGGGGATGGGGCGGGGGCCAGGGCAATGAGCAGTTCTTC